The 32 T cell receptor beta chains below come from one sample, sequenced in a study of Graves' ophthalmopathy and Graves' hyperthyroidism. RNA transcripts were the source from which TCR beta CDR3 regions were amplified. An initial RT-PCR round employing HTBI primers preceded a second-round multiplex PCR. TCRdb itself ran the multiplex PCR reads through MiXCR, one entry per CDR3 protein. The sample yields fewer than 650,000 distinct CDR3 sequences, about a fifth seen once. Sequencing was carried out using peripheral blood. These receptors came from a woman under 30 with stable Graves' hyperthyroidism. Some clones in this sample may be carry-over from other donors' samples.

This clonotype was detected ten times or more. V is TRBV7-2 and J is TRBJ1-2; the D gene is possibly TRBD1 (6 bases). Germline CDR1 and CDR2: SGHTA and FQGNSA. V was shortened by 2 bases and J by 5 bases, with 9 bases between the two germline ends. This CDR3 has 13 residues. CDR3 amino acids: CASSLQGIYGYTF. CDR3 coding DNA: TGTGCCAGCAGCTTACAGGGGATATATGGCTACACCTTC.

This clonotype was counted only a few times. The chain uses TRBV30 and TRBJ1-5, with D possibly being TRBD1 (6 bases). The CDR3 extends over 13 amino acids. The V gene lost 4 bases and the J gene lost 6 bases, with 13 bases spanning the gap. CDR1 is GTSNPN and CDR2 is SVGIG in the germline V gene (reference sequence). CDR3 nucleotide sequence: TGTGCCTGGAACAGGGATTTAGGTCAGCCCCAGCATTTT. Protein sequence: CAWNRDLGQPQHF.

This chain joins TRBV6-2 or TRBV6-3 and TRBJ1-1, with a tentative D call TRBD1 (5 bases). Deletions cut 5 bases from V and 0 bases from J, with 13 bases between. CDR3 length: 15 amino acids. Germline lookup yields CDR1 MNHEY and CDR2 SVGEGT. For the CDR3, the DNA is TGTGCCAGCAGTCGTTGGGGACCGTTGAACACTGAAGCTTTCTTT. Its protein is CASSRWGPLNTEAFF.

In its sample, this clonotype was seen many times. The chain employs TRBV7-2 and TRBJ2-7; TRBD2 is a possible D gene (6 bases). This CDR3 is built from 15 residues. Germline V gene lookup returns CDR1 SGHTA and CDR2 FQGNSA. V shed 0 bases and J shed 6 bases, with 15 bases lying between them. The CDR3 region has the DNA TGTGCCAGCAGCTTAGCTGCGGGACGAGGTAGCGAGCAGTACTTC. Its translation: CASSLAAGRGSEQYF.

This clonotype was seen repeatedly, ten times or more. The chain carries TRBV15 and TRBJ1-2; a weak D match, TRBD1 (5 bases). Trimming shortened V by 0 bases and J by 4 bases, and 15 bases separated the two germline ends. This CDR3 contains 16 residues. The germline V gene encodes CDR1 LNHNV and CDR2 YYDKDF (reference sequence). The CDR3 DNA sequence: TGTGCCACCAGCAGAGATTTTGGGACTAATGGCTATGGCTACACCTTC. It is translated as CATSRDFGTNGYGYTF.

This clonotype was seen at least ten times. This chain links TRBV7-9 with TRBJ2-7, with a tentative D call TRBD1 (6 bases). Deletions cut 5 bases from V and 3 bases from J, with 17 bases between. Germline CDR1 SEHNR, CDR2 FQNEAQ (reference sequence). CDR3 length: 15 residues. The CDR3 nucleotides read TGTGCCAGCAGCCCAGGGTCCGGGACAATCTACGAGCAGTACTTC. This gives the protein CASSPGSGTIYEQYF.

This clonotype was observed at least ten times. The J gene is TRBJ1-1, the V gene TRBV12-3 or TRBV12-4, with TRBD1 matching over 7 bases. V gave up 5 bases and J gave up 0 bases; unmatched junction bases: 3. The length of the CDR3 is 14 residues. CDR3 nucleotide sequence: TGTGCCAGCAGTAGACAGGGTATGAACACTGAAGCTTTCTTT. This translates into CASSRQGMNTEAFF.

CDR3 protein: CASSLDRAEDGYTF. DNA of the CDR3: TGTGCCAGCAGCTTGGACAGGGCGGAGGATGGCTACACCTTC. The chain is built from TRBV5-5 and TRBJ1-2; D possibly corresponds to TRBD1 (6 bases). The CDR3 covers 14 residues. V lost 0 bases to trimming and J lost 6 bases, with 12 bases between them. In germline, CDR1 is SGHKS, CDR2 YYEKEE (reference sequence). Variable domain in full (rest from reference TRBV5-5 and TRBJ1-2): DAGVTQSPTHLIKTRGQQVTLRCSPISGHKSVSWYQQVLGQGPQFIFQYYEKEERGRGNFPDRFSARQFPNYSSELNVNALLLGDSALYLCASSLDRAEDGYTFGSGTRLTVV.

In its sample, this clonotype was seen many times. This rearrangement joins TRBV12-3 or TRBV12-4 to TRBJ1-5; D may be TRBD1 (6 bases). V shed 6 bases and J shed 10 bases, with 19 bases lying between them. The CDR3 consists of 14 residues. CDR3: CASSFTRGGGPQHF. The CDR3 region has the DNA TGTGCCAGCAGCTTCACTCGAGGGGGTGGTCCCCAGCATTTT.

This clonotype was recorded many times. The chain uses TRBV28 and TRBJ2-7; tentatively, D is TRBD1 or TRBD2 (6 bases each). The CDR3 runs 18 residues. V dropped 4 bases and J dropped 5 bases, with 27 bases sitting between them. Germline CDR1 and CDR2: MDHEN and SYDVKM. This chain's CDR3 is CASSSPRRGRGHVDEQYF. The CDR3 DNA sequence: TGTGCCAGCAGTTCCCCCCGCCGGGGACGGGGGCACGTCGACGAGCAGTACTTC.

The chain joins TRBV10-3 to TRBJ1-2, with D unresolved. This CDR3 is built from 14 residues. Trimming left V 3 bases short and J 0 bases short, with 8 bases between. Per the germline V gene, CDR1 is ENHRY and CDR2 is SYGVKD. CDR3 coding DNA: TGTGCCATCAGTGACATTGGGACTAACTATGGCTACACCTTC. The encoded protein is CAISDIGTNYGYTF.

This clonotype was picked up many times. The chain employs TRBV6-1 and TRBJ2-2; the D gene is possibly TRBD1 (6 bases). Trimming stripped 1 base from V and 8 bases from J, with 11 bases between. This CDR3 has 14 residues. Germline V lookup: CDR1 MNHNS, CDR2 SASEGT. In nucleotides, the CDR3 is TGTGCCAGCAGTGAAGTCAGGGGTGGAGGGGAGCTGTTTTTT. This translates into CASSEVRGGGELFF.

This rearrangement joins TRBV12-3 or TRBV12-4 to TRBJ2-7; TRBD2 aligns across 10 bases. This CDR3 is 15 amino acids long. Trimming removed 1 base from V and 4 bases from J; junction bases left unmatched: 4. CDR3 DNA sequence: TGTGCCAGCAGTTTAGACGCTAGCGGGAGTTACGAGCAGTACTTC. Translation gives CASSLDASGSYEQYF.

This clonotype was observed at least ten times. The CDR3 sequence: CASSSGQMPYEQYF. In nucleotides, the CDR3 is TGTGCCAGCAGCTCAGGACAGATGCCCTACGAGCAGTACTTC. J is TRBJ2-7 and V is TRBV11-3, with D possibly matching TRBD1 (6 bases). Trimming shortened V by 4 bases and J by 2 bases, and 12 bases separated the two germline ends. The CDR3 is 14 residues long. The germline V gene has CDR1 SGHNT and CDR2 YENEEA. Full variable domain (missing parts from reference TRBV11-3 and TRBJ2-7): EAGVVQSPRYKIIEKKQPVAFWCNPISGHNTLYWYLQNLGQGPELLIRYENEEAVDDSQLPKDRFSAERLKGVDSTLKIQPAELGDSAVYLCASSSGQMPYEQYFGPGTRLTVT.

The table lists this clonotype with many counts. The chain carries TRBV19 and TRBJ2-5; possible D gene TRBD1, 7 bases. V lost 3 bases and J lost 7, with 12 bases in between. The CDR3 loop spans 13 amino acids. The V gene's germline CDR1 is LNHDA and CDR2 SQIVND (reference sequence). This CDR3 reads CASSITQGGTQYF. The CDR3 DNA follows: TGTGCCAGTAGTATCACCCAGGGGGGGACCCAGTACTTC.

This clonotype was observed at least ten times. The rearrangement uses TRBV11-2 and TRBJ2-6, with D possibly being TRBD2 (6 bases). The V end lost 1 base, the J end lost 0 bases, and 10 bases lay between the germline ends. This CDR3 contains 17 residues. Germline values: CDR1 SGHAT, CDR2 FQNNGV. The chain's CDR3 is CASSLGAGNSGANVLTF. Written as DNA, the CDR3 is TGTGCCAGCAGCTTAGGTGCGGGGAACTCTGGGGCCAACGTCCTGACTTTC. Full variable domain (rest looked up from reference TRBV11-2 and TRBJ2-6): EAGVAQSPRYKIIEKRQSVAFWCNPISGHATLYWYQQILGQGPKLLIQFQNNGVVDDSQLPKDRFSAERLKGVDSTLKIQPAKLEDSAVYLCASSLGAGNSGANVLTFGAGSRLTVL.

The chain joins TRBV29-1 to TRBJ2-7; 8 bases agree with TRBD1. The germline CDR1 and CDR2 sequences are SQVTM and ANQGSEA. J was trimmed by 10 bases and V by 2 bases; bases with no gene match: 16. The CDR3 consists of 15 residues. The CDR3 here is CSVEPTGTGPSQQYF. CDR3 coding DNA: TGCAGCGTTGAACCCACCGGGACAGGTCCAAGCCAACAGTACTTC.

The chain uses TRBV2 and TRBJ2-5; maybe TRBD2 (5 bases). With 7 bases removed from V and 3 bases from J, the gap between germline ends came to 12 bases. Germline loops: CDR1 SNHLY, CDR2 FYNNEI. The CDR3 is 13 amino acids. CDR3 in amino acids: CASMQAGEETQYF. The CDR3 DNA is TGTGCCAGCATGCAGGCCGGGGAAGAGACCCAGTACTTC.

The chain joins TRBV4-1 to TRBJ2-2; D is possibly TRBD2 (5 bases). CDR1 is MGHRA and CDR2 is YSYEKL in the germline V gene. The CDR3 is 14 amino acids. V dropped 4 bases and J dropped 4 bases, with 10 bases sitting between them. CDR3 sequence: CASSLPSGTGELFF. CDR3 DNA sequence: TGCGCCAGCAGCCTGCCCAGCGGCACCGGGGAGCTGTTTTTT.

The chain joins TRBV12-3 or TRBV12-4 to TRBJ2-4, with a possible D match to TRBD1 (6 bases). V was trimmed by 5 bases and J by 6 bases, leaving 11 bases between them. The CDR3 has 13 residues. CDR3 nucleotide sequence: TGTGCCAGCAGTGGGGACATCGGAAACATTCAGTACTTC. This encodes CASSGDIGNIQYF.

The CDR3 region has the DNA TGTGCCAGCACTCAGACTAGGTCCTACGAGCAGTACTTC. Amino acid sequence: CASTQTRSYEQYF. This chain links TRBV7-2 with TRBJ2-7; perhaps TRBD2 as D (6 bases). V was pared by 7 bases and J by 1 base, with 11 bases between. The CDR3 runs to 13 residues. Looked up from germline, CDR1 is SGHTA and CDR2 is FQGNSA.

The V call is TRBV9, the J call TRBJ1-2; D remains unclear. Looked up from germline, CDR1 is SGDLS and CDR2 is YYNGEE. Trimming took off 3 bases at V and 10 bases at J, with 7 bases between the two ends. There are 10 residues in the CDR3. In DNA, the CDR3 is TGTGCCAGCAGCGGTACAACCTACACCTTC. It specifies CASSGTTYTF.

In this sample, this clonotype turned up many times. This CDR3 is CASSFPGTSPLHF. Written as DNA, the CDR3 is TGTGCCAGCAGTTTTCCGGGGACCTCACCCCTCCACTTT. The chain recombines TRBV11-1 with TRBJ1-6; weak D call: TRBD1 (5 bases). The CDR3 spans 13 residues. V lost 6 bases to trimming and J lost 10 bases, with 13 bases between them. Germline assignment: CDR1 SGHAT and CDR2 FQDESV (reference sequence).

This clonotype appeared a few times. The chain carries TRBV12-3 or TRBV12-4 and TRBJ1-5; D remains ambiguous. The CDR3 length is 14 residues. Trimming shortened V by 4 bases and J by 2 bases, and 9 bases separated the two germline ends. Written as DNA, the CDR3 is TGTGCCAGCAGTTCAGGAGCTCGCAATCAGCCCCAGCATTTT. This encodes CASSSGARNQPQHF.

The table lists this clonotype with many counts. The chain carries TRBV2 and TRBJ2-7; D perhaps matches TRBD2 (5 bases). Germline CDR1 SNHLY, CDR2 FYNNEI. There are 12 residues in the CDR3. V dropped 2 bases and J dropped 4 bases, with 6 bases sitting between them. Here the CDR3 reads CASSEWTYEQYF. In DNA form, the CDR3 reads TGTGCCAGCAGTGAATGGACTTACGAGCAGTACTTC.

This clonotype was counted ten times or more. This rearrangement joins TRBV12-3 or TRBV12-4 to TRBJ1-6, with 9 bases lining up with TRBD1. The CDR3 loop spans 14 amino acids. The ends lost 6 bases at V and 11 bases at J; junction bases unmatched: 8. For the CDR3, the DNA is TGTGCCAGCAGAACGGGACAGGGTCTGACACCCCTCCACTTT. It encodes CASRTGQGLTPLHF.

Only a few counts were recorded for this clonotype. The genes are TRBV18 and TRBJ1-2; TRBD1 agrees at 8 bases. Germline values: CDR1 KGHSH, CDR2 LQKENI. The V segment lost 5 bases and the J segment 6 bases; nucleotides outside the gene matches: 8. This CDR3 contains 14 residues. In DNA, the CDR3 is TGTGCCAGCTCAACTAATGACAGGGGCAATGGCTACACCTTC. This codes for CASSTNDRGNGYTF. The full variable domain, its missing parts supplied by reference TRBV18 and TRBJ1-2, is NAGVMQNPRHLVRRRGQEARLRCSPMKGHSHVYWYRQLPEEGLKFMVYLQKENIIDESGMPKERFSAEFPKEGPSILRIQQVVRGDSAAYFCASSTNDRGNGYTFGSGTRLTVV.

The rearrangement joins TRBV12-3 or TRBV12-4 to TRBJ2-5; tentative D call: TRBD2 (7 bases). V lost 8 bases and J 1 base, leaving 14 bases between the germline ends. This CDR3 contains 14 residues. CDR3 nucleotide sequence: TGTGCCAGCGGGGGGGCAGAATCCCAAGAGACCCAGTACTTC. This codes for CASGGAESQETQYF.

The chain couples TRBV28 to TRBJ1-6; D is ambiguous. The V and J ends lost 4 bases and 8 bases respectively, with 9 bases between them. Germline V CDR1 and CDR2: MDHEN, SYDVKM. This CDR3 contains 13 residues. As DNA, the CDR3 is TGTGCCAGCAGTTCCCCGAGCGATTCACCCCTCCACTTT. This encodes CASSSPSDSPLHF.

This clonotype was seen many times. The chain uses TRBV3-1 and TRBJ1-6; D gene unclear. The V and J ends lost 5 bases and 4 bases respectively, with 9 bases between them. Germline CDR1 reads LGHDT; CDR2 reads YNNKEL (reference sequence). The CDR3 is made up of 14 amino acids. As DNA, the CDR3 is TGTGCCAGCAGCGTTCAACAGTATAATTCACCCCTCCACTTT. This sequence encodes CASSVQQYNSPLHF.

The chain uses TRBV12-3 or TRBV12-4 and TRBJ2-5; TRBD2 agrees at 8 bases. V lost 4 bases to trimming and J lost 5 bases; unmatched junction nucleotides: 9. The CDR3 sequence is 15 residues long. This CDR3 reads CASSSSGGPVETQYF. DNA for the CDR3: TGTGCCAGCAGTTCCTCGGGGGGGCCAGTGGAGACCCAGTACTTC.

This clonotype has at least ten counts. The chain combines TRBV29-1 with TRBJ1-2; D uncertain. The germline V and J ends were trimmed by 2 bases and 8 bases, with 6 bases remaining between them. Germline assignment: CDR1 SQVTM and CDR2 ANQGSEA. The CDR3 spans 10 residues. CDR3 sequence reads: CSVESGGYTF. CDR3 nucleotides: TGCAGCGTTGAATCGGGCGGCTACACCTTC.